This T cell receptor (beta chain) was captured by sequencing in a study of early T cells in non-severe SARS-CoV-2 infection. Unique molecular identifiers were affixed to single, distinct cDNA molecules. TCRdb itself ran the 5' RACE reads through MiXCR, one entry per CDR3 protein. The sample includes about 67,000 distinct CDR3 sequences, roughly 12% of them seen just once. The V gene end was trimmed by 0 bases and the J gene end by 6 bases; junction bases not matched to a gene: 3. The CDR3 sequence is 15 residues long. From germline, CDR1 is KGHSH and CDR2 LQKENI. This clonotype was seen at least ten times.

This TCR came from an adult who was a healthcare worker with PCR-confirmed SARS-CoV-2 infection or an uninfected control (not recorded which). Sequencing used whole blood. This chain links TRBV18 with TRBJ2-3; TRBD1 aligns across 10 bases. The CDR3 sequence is CASSPPTGGRDTQYF. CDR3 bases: TGTGCCAGCTCACCACCGACAGGGGGCCGCGATACGCAGTATTTT.